This T cell receptor (beta chain) was identified in a study of cytomegalovirus exposure and HLA in healthy donors. Study-level results: Reports indicated that the classifier achieved high specificity and sensitivity in diagnosing cytomegalovirus status. Overall, roughly 160 TCR beta chains were annotated as cytomegalovirus-associated.

Some clones are missing from TCRdb's copy, which holds only in-frame ones; the method was immunoSEQ multiplex PCR. This sample has under 95,000 clones; approximately 95% occur once, and the top ten carry roughly 3.3%. The CDR3 length is 14 residues. V was clipped by 5 bases and J by 4 bases, with 12 bases between them. CDR1 is MNHEY and CDR2 is SMNVEV in the germline V gene (reference sequence). About this clone itself: The target antigen is unknown.

The chain joins TRBV27 to TRBJ2-1; a possible D gene is TRBD2 (5 bases). The source is a woman between 18 and 29 years old in good health and CMV-seropositive. The sequencing input was PBMCs. This CDR3 is CASSPTKRYNEQFF. As DNA, the CDR3 is TGTGCCAGCAGTCCGACTAAACGTTACAATGAGCAGTTCTTC.